This T cell receptor (beta chain) was documented in a study of graft-versus-host responses after intestinal transplantation. About this clone: Its cognate antigen is unknown.

The table came from immunoSEQ multiplex PCR; TCRdb's copy has only in-frame clones and leaves some out. Of about 90,000 clones listed, 90% to 95% are singletons. Study-level points and caveats: Researchers found GvH clones in recipient marrow, and some showed up first in ileum or blood.

Sample: unstimulated CD8+ T cells sorted from spleen or lymph node cells, taken before transplant. The TCR was taken from a human donor who was the organ donor for an intestinal transplant.

Here the CDR3 DNA reads TGTGCCAGCAGCGAACTAGCACGAGCCGACAATGAGCAGTTCTTC. Protein product: CASSELARADNEQFF. This sequence joins TRBV28 and TRBJ2-1; TRBD2 might be the D (6 bases). Trimming removed 6 bases at V and 5 bases at J, with 17 bases between. The CDR3 length is 15 residues. Germline CDR1 and CDR2: MDHEN and SYDVKM.